This T cell receptor (beta chain) derives from a study of OX40 agonist ivuxolimab in advanced cancers. About the study: Ivuxolimab, an antibody that agonizes OX40 (CD134), was administered to the patients.

TCRdb's copy holds only in-frame clones and misses some; the assay was immunoSEQ multiplex PCR. Of about 58,000 clones listed, approximately 83% are singletons. Germline assignment: CDR1 SGDLS and CDR2 YYNGEE. J gave up 1 base and V 3 bases, and 5 bases lay outside the gene matches. The length of the CDR3 is 15 residues. This receptor was identified in an adult with an advanced solid tumor such as melanoma, head and neck, liver or kidney cancer. V and J are TRBV9 and TRBJ2-3, with 7 bases matching TRBD2. The material sequenced was CD4+ or CD8+ T cells sorted from blood, taken in a trial of the OX40 agonist ivuxolimab. For the CDR3, the DNA is TGTGCCAGCAGCGCACTAGCGACTGGCACAGATACGCAGTATTTT. Its translation: CASSALATGTDTQYF.